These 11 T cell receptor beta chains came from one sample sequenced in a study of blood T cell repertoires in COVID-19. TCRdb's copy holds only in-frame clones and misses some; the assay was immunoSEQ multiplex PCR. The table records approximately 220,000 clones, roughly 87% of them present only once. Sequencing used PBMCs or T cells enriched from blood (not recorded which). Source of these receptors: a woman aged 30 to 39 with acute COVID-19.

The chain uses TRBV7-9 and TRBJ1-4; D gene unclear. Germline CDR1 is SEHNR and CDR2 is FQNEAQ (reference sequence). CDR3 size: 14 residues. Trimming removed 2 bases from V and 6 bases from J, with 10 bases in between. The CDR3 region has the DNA TGTGCCAGCAGCTTACAAGAGGAGGATGAAAAACTGTTTTTT. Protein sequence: CASSLQEEDEKLFF.

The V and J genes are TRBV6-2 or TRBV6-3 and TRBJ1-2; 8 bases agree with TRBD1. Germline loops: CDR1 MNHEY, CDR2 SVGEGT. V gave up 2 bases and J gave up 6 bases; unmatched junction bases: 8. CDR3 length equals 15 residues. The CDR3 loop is CASSYPPDRDNGYTF. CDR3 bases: TGTGCCAGCAGTTACCCGCCGGACAGGGATAATGGCTACACCTTC.

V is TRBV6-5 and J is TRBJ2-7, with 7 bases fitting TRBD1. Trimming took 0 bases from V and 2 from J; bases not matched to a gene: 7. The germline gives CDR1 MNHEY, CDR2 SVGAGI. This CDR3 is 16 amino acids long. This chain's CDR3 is CASSYSLQGSAYEQYF. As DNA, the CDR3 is TGTGCCAGCAGTTACTCGCTACAGGGGTCAGCCTACGAGCAGTACTTC.

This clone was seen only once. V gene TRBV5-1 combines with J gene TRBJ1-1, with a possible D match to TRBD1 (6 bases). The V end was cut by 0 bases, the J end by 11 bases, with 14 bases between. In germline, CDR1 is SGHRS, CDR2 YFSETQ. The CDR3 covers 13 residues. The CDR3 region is CASSLGTDGAAFF. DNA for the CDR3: TGCGCCAGCAGCTTGGGGACAGACGGTGCGGCTTTCTTT.

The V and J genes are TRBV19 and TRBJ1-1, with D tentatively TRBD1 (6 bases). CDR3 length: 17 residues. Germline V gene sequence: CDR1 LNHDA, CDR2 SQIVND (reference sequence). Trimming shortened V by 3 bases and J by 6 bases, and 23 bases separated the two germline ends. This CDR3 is CASSIRRQGSRLPEAFF. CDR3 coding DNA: TGTGCCAGTAGTATCAGGCGCCAGGGGAGCCGGCTCCCTGAAGCTTTCTTT.

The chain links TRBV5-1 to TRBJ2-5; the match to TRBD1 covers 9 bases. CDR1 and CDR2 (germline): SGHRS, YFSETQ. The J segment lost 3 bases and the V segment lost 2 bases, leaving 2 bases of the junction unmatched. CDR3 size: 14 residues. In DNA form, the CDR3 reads TGCGCCAGCAGCTTCACAGGGGGCGAAGAGACCCAGTACTTC. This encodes CASSFTGGEETQYF.

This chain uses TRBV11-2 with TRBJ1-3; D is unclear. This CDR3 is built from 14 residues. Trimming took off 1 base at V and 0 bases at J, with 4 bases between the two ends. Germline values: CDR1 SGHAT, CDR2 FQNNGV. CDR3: CASSLVASGNTIYF. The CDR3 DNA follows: TGTGCCAGCAGCTTAGTGGCCTCTGGAAACACCATATATTTT.

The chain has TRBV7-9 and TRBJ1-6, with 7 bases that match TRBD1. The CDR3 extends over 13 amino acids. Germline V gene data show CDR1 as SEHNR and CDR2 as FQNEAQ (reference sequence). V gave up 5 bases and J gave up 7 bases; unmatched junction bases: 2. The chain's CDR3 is CASSQTGNSPLHF. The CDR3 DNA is TGTGCCAGCAGCCAGACAGGGAATTCACCCCTCCACTTT.

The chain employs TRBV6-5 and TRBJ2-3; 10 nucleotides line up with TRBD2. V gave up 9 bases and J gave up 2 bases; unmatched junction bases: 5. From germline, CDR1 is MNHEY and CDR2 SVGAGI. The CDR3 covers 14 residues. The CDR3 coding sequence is TGTGCCAGTCAACTAGCGGGGCACACAGATACGCAGTATTTT. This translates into CASQLAGHTDTQYF.

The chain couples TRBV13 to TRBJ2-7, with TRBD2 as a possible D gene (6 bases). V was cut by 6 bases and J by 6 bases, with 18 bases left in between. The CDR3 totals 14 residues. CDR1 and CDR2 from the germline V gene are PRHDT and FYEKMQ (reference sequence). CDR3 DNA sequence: TGTGCCAGCAGAACCTTCGGGCAGGGAGGCGAGCAGTACTTC. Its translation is CASRTFGQGGEQYF.

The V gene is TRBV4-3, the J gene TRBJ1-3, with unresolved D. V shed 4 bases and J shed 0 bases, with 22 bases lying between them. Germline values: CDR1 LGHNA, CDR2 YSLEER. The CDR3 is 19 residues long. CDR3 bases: TGCGCCAGCAGCCTAGAGGGAGGGAGCTCCCCGAGCTCTGGAAACACCATATATTTT. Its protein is CASSLEGGSSPSSGNTIYF.